Described below is a single T cell receptor beta chain sequence and its context. These data originate in a study of blood T cell repertoires in COVID-19. As for the study in general: Italy, Spain and the United States were the sources of the convalescent and acute COVID-19 samples.

Study processing details: Quantification of nucleated cells was approximated via reference gene primer amplification. Data came from immunoSEQ multiplex PCR; TCRdb stores just in-frame clones and leaves some out. D and trimming were read from the DNA, whereas the V and J calls and clone size are those reported in that table. The profile shows approximately 210,000 clones, roughly three quarters of them singletons. Germline loops: CDR1 MDHEN, CDR2 SYDVKM. This CDR3 comprises 15 residues. Trimming left V 6 bases short and J 2 bases short, with 17 bases between. Participant reports of clinical history set cohort assignment.

This TCR derives from a woman in her forties or fifties with acute COVID-19. The J gene is TRBJ2-7, the V gene TRBV28; no clear D gene. Sequencing was performed on PBMCs or T cells enriched from blood (not recorded which). The CDR3: CASSPLPGSTYEQYV. CDR3 nucleotide sequence: TGTGCCAGCAGCCCCCTCCCGGGTTCTACCTACGAGCAGTACGTC.